The source of this T cell receptor (beta chain) is a study of chemoradiotherapy in HPV16-positive cancers. On the study more broadly: Candidate HPV-specific T-cell clones and common TCR motifs came from functional assays in two HPV16-positive patients.

A note on this clone: Its target is not known.

The study's findings and limits: During treatment, candidate HPV-specific clones and E7-related motifs expanded in tumor.

The V gene end was trimmed by 3 bases and the J gene end by 8 bases; junction bases not matched to a gene: 6. The length of the CDR3 is 13 residues. Germline lookup yields CDR1 SGHAT and CDR2 FQNNGV. The repertoire was sequenced with immunoSEQ multiplex PCR; TCRdb's copy has only in-frame clones and lacks some. The sample records about 7,600 clones, around 85% being singletons. This chain uses TRBV11-2 with TRBJ1-2; TRBD1 agrees at 7 bases. The clonotype comes from a human donor with HPV-associated anogenital cancer. Source: blood, taken from a patient who underwent chemoradiotherapy. Here the CDR3 reads CASSLGTDAGYTF. The CDR3 bases are TGTGCCAGCAGCTTGGGGACAGATGCAGGCTACACCTTC.